The present TCR beta chain was sequenced within a study of long-term antiretroviral therapy in people with HIV. The CDR3 consists of 15 residues. The V gene lost 4 bases and the J gene lost 0 bases, with 10 bases spanning the gap. The germline CDR1 and CDR2 sequences are SGHTA and FQGNSA. Sequencing used immunoSEQ v3.0 at survey level. TCRdb's table, derived via immunoSEQ multiplex PCR, lists solely in-frame clones and lacks some. The sample has 20,000 to 25,000 clones; less than 80% are singletons. It was in the United States that all participants with HIV were treated. This receptor was taken from a woman in her forties with HIV. Sequenced material: unsorted PBMCs, taken 1.1 years before starting antiretroviral therapy. The chain carries TRBV7-2 and TRBJ1-5, with D unclear. CDR3 in DNA: TGTGCCAGCAGCTCGTGGGATGGTAGCAATCAGCCCCAGCATTTT. It codes for CASSSWDGSNQPQHF.